This T cell receptor (beta chain) appears in the sequencing data of a study of T cell repertoires in cytomegalovirus infection (dated by TCRdb to about 2019). For the study in its entirety: Donor HLA type was relevant to the analysis, because carriage of CMV infection together with the matching HLA type was indicated by public TCR beta signatures.

General conclusions and limits of the study: The ex vivo response was dominated by HLA-C-restricted CMV-specific TCR beta clonotypes, and the single most frequent clonotype in two of eight donors was supplied by these HLA-C-restricted clonotypes. In both this cohort and an independent cohort of under 450 donors, the cumulative frequency of public TCR beta family members distinguished carriers of CMV infection plus the relevant HLA type.

Sequenced on an Illumina HiSeq 1500. The public reads were quality trimmed at Q25 with fastp and then assembled into clones with MiXCR by TCRdb, keeping productive beta chains. Each CDR3 protein appears once, grouped with its most common genes and DNA. Across this sample there are 150,000 to 200,000 distinct CDR3 sequences, with approximately 28% seen only once. The ten largest clones add up to under 35% of the sample. V is shortened by 2 bases, J by 1 base, and the region joining them spans 2 bases. The germline V gene gives CDR1 as ENHRY and CDR2 as SYGVKD. The CDR3 runs 12 residues from the cysteine to the phenylalanine. The retained sequence is limited to the CDR3, 36 bases, with the frame set at the first base. There are a few counts of this clonotype. Its antigen is currently not known. Qualities for individual bases were not recorded, and no much larger clone is one base off.

The source of this sequence is a human donor in good health (CMV status not recorded). Some clones in this sample may be carry-over from other donors' samples. Sequencing input: PBMCs. This chain joins TRBV10-3 to TRBJ2-5; the D gene cannot be resolved reliably. In nucleotide form, the sequence is TGTGCCATCAGTGAGCCCCAAGAGACCCAGTACTTC. This yields the protein CAISEPQETQYF.